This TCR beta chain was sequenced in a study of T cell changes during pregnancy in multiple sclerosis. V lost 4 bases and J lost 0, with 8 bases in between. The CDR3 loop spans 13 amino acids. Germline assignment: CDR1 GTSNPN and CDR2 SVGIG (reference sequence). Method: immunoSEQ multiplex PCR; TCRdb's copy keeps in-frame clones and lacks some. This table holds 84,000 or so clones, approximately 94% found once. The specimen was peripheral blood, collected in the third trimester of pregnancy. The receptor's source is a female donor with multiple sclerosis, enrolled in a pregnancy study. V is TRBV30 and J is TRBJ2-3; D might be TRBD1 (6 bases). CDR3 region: CAWTGASTDTQYF. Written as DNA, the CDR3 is TGTGCCTGGACAGGGGCGAGCACAGATACGCAGTATTTT.